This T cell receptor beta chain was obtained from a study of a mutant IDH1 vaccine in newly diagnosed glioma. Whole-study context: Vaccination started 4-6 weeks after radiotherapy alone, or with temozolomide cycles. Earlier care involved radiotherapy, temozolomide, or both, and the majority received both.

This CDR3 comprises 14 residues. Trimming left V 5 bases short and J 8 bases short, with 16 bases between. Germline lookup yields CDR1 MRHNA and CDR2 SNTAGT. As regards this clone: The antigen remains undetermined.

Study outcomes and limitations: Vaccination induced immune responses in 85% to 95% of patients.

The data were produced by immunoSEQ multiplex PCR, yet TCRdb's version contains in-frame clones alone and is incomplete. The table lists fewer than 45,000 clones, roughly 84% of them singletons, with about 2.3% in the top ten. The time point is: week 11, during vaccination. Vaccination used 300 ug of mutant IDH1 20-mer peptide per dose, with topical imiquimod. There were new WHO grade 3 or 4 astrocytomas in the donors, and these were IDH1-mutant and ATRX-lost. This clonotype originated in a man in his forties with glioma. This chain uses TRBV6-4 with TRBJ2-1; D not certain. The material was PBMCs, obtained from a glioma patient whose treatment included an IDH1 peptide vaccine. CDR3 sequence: CASSSDPPGHEQFF. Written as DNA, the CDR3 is TGTGCCAGCAGTTCGGACCCACCTGGCCATGAGCAGTTCTTC.